Shown below are 5 T cell receptor beta chains from a single sample sequenced in a study of radiotherapy plus CTLA-4 blockade in lung cancer. Sequencing was performed with immunoSEQ multiplex PCR; in TCRdb, only in-frame clones are kept and a portion is missing. Seen here are approximately 30,000 clones, approximately 80% observed once, and the top ten hold 20% to 25%. This sample comprised peripheral blood, obtained from a patient treated with radiotherapy plus ipilimumab. Receptor source: a human donor with non-small cell lung cancer that progressed on radiotherapy plus ipilimumab.

The chain couples TRBV29-1 to TRBJ1-2, with D possibly TRBD1 on 6 matching bases. CDR1 SQVTM and CDR2 ANQGSEA come from the germline V gene. The CDR3 has 13 amino acids. The V gene lost 6 bases and the J gene lost 8 bases, with 19 bases spanning the gap. The CDR3: CSVEGGLSYGYTF. CDR3 DNA: TGCAGCGTGGAGGGGGGGCTGTCCTACGGCTACACCTTC.

The chain has TRBV6-1 and TRBJ2-7, with a possible D match to TRBD1 (5 bases). The CDR3 runs to 14 residues. Germline V lookup: CDR1 MNHNS, CDR2 SASEGT. V was trimmed by 2 bases and J by 3 bases, leaving 11 bases between them. The CDR3 nucleotides read TGTGCCAGCAGTGAACAGGGTGGTGGCTACGAGCAGTACTTC. Translating gives CASSEQGGGYEQYF.

V usage is TRBV5-1 and J usage is TRBJ2-1; the D gene is possibly TRBD2 (5 bases). Germline-derived CDR1 and CDR2 are SGHRS and YFSETQ. With 1 base removed from V and 4 bases from J, the gap between germline ends came to 12 bases. The CDR3 has 15 amino acids. Here the CDR3 reads CASSLNREPYNEQFF. In DNA, the CDR3 is TGCGCCAGCAGCTTGAACCGGGAACCGTACAATGAGCAGTTCTTC. Filled out from reference TRBV5-1 and TRBJ2-1, the complete variable domain reads KAGVTQTPRYLIKTRGQQVTLSCSPISGHRSVSWYQQTPGQGLQFLFEYFSETQRNKGNFPGRFSGRQFSNSRSEMNVSTLELGDSALYLCASSLNREPYNEQFFGPGTRLTVL.

The gene calls are TRBV9 and TRBJ1-6; 8 bases agree with TRBD1. V lost 0 bases and J lost 9; bases outside the gene matches: 5. The germline gives CDR1 SGDLS, CDR2 YYNGEE. The CDR3 length is 15 residues. CDR3 loop: CASSVEDRASSPLHF. The CDR3 region has the DNA TGTGCCAGCAGCGTAGAGGACAGGGCAAGTTCACCCCTCCACTTT.

The V and J genes are TRBV19 and TRBJ2-1; 9 bases align to TRBD1. The CDR3 sequence is 17 residues long. CDR1 and CDR2 from the germline V gene are LNHDA and SQIVND (reference sequence). V lost 6 bases to trimming and J lost 5 bases; unmatched junction nucleotides: 14. CDR3 region: CASSPSPGQGRHNEQFF. As DNA, the CDR3 is TGTGCCAGTAGCCCTTCCCCCGGACAGGGGAGGCACAATGAGCAGTTCTTC. The variable domain in full, completed from reference TRBV19 and TRBJ2-1, reads DGGITQSPKYLFRKEGQNVTLSCEQNLNHDAMYWYRQDPGQGLRLIYYSQIVNDFQKGDIAEGYSVSREKKESFPLTVTSAQKNPTAFYLCASSPSPGQGRHNEQFFGPGTRLTVL.